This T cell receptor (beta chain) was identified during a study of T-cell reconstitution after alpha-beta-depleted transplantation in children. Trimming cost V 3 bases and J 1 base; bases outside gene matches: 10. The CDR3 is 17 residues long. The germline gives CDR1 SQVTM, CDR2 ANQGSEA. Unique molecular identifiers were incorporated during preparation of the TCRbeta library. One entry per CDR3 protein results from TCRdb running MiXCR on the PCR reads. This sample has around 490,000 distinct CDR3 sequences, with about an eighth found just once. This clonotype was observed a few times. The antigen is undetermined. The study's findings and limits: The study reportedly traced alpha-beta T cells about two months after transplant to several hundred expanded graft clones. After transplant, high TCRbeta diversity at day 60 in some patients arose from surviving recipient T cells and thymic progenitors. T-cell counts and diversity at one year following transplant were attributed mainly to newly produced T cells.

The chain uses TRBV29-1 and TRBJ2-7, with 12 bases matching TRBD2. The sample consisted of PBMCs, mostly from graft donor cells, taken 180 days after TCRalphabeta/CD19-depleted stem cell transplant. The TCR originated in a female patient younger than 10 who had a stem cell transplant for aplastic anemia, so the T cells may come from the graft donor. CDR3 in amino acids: CSVEGGEGLAGSYEQYF. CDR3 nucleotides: TGCAGCGTTGAGGGGGGAGAGGGACTAGCGGGTTCCTACGAGCAGTACTTC.